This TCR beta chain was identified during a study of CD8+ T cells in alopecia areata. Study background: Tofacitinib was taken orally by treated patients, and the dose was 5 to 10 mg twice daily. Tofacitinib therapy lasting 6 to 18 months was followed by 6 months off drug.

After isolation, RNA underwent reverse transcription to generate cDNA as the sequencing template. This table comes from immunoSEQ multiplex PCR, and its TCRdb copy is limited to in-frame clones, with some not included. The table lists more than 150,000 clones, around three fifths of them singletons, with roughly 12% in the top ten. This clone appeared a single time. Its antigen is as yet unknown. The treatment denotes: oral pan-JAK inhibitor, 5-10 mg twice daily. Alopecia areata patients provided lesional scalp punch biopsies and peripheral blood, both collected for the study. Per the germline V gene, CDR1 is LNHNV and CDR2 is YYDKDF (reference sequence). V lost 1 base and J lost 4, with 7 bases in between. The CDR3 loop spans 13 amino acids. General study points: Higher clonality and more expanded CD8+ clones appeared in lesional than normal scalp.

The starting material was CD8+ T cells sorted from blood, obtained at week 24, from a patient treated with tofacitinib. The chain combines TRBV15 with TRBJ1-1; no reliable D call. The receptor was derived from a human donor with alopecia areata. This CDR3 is CATSRVGRTEAFF. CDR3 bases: TGTGCCACCAGCAGAGTTGGGCGCACTGAAGCTTTCTTT.